The T cell receptor (beta chain) under discussion was sequenced for a study of neurological immune-mediated disorders. The authors made cDNA by 5'RACE with 10-nucleotide random UMIs. Via MiXCR, TCRdb re-called the 5' RACE reads, giving one row per CDR3 protein. The data hold more than 25,000 distinct CDR3 sequences, with less than 5% observed a single time. This clonotype was picked up many times. The study built sorted libraries from around 1 million CD4+ or CD8+ T cells. The CDR3 consists of 16 residues. Germline V gene data show CDR1 as SGHRS and CDR2 as YFSETQ. V gave up 0 bases and J gave up 6 bases; unmatched junction bases: 10.

The sequence derives from a woman in her thirties or forties in good health. The chain links TRBV5-1 to TRBJ1-2; 8 bases align to TRBD1. The material sequenced was CD4+ T cells from blood. CDR3: CASSLEGPDREDGYTF. CDR3 nucleotide sequence: TGCGCCAGCAGCTTGGAGGGTCCGGACAGGGAAGATGGCTACACCTTC. Drawing the rest from reference TRBV5-1 and TRBJ1-2, the complete variable domain is KAGVTQTPRYLIKTRGQQVTLSCSPISGHRSVSWYQQTPGQGLQFLFEYFSETQRNKGNFPGRFSGRQFSNSRSEMNVSTLELGDSALYLCASSLEGPDREDGYTFGSGTRLTVV.